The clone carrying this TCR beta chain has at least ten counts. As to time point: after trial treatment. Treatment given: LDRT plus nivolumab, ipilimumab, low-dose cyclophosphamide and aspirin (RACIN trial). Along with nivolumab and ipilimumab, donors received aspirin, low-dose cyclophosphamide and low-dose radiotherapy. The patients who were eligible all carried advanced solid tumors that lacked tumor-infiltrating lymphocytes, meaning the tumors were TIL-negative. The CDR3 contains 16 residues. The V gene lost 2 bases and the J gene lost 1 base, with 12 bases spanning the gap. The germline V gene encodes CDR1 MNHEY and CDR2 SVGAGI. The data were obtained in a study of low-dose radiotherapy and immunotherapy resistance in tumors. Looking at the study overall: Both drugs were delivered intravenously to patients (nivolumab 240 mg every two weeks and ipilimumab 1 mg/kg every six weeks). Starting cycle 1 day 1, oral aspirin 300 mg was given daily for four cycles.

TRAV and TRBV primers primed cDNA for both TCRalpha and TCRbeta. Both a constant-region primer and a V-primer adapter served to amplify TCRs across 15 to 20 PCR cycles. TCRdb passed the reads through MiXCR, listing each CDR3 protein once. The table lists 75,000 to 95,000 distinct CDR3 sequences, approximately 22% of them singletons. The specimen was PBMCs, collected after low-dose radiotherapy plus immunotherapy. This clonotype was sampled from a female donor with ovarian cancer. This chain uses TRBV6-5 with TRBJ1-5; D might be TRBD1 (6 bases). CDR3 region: CASSYGQPVSNQPQHF. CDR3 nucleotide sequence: TGTGCCAGCAGTTACGGACAGCCGGTCAGCAATCAGCCCCAGCATTTT.